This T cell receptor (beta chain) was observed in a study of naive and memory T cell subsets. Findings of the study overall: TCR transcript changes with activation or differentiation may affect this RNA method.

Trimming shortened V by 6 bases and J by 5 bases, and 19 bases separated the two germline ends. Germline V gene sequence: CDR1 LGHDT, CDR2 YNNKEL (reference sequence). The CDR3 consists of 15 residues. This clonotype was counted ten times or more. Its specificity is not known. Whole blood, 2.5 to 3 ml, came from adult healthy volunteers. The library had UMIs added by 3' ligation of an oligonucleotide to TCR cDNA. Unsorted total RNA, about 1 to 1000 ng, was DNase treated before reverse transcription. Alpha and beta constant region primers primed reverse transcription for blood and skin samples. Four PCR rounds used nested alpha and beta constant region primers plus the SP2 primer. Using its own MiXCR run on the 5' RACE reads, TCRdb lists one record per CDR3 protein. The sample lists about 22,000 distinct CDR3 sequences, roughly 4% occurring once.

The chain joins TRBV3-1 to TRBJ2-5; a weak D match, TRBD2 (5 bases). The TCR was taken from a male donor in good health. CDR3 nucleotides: TGTGCCAGCAGGCCCCGAGGGAGCAATTCGGAGACCCAGTACTTC. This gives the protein CASRPRGSNSETQYF.